Presented here are 27 T cell receptor beta chains from one specimen sequenced in a study of shared clonotypes between healthy human individuals. Naivety among CD8 cells was defined by CD45RO negativity and positive CCR7 selection, thereby excluding terminally differentiated effector memory CD45RA+ cells. Only in-frame clones appear in the TCRdb table, and some are missing; sequencing was by immunoSEQ multiplex PCR. The table records some 2 million clones, just under 95% of them present only once. The sample taken for sequencing was naive CD8+ T cells sorted from blood. These receptors all come from a man in his late teens or twenties in good health.

This clone was counted once. The CDR3: CASSLNSEETQYF. As DNA, the CDR3 is TGTGCCAGCAGCCTTAACAGCGAAGAGACCCAGTACTTC. V gene TRBV7-6 combines with J gene TRBJ2-5; no reliable D call. CDR1 is SGHVS, CDR2 FNYEAQ, per germline. Trimming stripped 5 bases from V and 3 bases from J, with 10 bases between. CDR3 length: 13 amino acids.

This sequence joins TRBV9 and TRBJ2-1; TRBD1 aligns across 7 bases. Losses at the gene ends were 5 bases for V and 0 bases for J; bases not matched to a gene: 5. This CDR3 comprises 15 residues. Germline-derived CDR1 and CDR2 are SGDLS and YYNGEE. CDR3 region: CASRGRDSSYNEQFF. Here the CDR3 DNA reads TGTGCCAGCAGGGGAAGGGACAGCTCCTACAATGAGCAGTTCTTC.

CDR3 region: CASSLSYGSNQPQHF. In DNA, the CDR3 is TGTGCCAGCAGTTTATCGTACGGTAGCAATCAGCCCCAGCATTTT. The chain has TRBV27 and TRBJ1-5; D is undetermined. V was cut by 0 bases and J by 0 bases, with 6 bases left in between. CDR1 and CDR2 from the germline V gene are MNHEY and SMNVEV (reference sequence). The CDR3 is 15 residues long.

V gene TRBV15 combines with J gene TRBJ1-2; D remains unclear. Germline CDR1 LNHNV, CDR2 YYDKDF (reference sequence). Trimming shortened V by 3 bases and J by 3 bases, and 14 bases separated the two germline ends. The CDR3 length is 15 residues. CDR3 amino acids: CATSSPFGLDYGYTF. The CDR3 DNA follows: TGTGCCACCAGCAGTCCCTTTGGCTTAGACTATGGCTACACCTTC.

This clone appeared a single time. This chain joins TRBV30 and TRBJ2-7, with TRBD2 matching over 7 bases. Trimming removed 0 bases from V and 3 bases from J; junction bases left unmatched: 8. The CDR3 consists of 15 residues. Looked up from germline, CDR1 is GTSNPN and CDR2 is SVGIG (reference sequence). The CDR3 spells CAWSVRAGVSYEQYF. For the CDR3, the DNA is TGTGCCTGGAGTGTACGTGCGGGAGTTAGCTACGAGCAGTACTTC. Complete variable domain (other parts from reference TRBV30 and TRBJ2-7): SQTIHQWPATLVQPVGSPLSLECTVEGTSNPNLYWYRQAAGRGLQLLFYSVGIGQISSEVPQNLSASRPQDRQFILSSKKLLLSDSGFYLCAWSVRAGVSYEQYFGPGTRLTVT.

Details on this clone: The same CDR3 is also encoded by other DNA sequences in this sample. The rearrangement uses TRBV6-5 and TRBJ1-5; D perhaps matches TRBD1 (5 bases). From germline, CDR1 is MNHEY and CDR2 SVGAGI. This CDR3 contains 14 residues. Trimming cost V 0 bases and J 4 bases, with 7 bases left between them. The CDR3 sequence: CASSYSGGNQPQHF. The CDR3 DNA is TGTGCCAGCAGTTACTCGGGGGGGAATCAGCCCCAGCATTTT.

V usage is TRBV5-6 and J usage is TRBJ1-2, with TRBD1 as a possible D gene (5 bases). Trimming left V 4 bases short and J 4 bases short, with 14 bases between. The CDR3 loop spans 14 amino acids. Germline lookup yields CDR1 SGHDT and CDR2 YYEEEE. CDR3 protein: CASSLGDVSYGYTF. The CDR3 coding sequence is TGTGCCAGCAGCCTTGGGGACGTCAGCTATGGCTACACCTTC.

The genes are TRBV5-6 and TRBJ2-2; D is undetermined. The germline V gene has CDR1 SGHDT and CDR2 YYEEEE. The CDR3 runs to 12 residues. V lost 5 bases and J lost 6, with 8 bases in between. In DNA form, the CDR3 reads TGTGCCAGCAGTCGTTTCCCCGGGGAGCTGTTTTTT. Residues: CASSRFPGELFF.

The chain has TRBV7-2 and TRBJ1-1; maybe TRBD1 (5 bases). The CDR3 runs to 14 residues. Germline V gene data show CDR1 as SGHTA and CDR2 as FQGNSA. V lost 3 bases and J 0 bases, leaving 8 bases between the germline ends. CDR3 DNA: TGTGCCAGCAGCTTTCAGGGCGTGAACACTGAAGCTTTCTTT. This sequence encodes CASSFQGVNTEAFF.

The chain joins TRBV6-9 to TRBJ2-4; possibly TRBD2 for D (5 bases). This CDR3 comprises 15 residues. Per germline, CDR1 MNHGY and CDR2 SVAAGI. The V end lost 1 base, the J end lost 0 bases, and 7 bases lay between the germline ends. In DNA, the CDR3 is TGTGCCAGCAGTTATTACGGGGTAGCCAAAAACATTCAGTACTTC. The encoded protein is CASSYYGVAKNIQYF.

V gene TRBV5-1 combines with J gene TRBJ1-3; D may be TRBD1 (6 bases). The CDR3 extends over 17 amino acids. V gave up 0 bases and J gave up 0 bases, with 13 bases separating them. The germline V gene has CDR1 SGHRS and CDR2 YFSETQ. CDR3 region: CASSLGQWGLSGNTIYF. Written as DNA, the CDR3 is TGCGCCAGCAGCTTGGGACAGTGGGGGCTCTCTGGAAACACCATATATTTT.

The rearrangement joins TRBV5-6 to TRBJ2-4, with a possible D match to TRBD1 (6 bases). Germline assignment: CDR1 SGHDT and CDR2 YYEEEE. This CDR3 has 13 amino acids. The ends were cut back, 3 bases at V and 13 bases at J, with 17 bases in the middle. The CDR3 DNA sequence: TGTGCCAGCAGCTCGACGGACAGTTTGGTCCAGTACTTC. Amino acids: CASSSTDSLVQYF.

This clone appeared a single time. This chain uses TRBV9 with TRBJ1-1; D gene uncertain. The germline V gene has CDR1 SGDLS and CDR2 YYNGEE. V dropped 1 base and J dropped 3 bases, with 10 bases sitting between them. The CDR3 totals 14 residues. This CDR3 is CASSVYPGDTEAFF. Here the CDR3 DNA reads TGTGCCAGCAGCGTATACCCCGGGGACACTGAAGCTTTCTTT. Based on the CDR3 plus reference TRBV9 and TRBJ1-1, the full variable domain is DSGVTQTPKHLITATGQRVTLRCSPRSGDLSVYWYQQSLDQGLQFLIQYYNGEERAKGNILERFSAQQFPDLHSELNLSSLELGDSALYFCASSVYPGDTEAFFGQGTRLTVV.

The V gene is TRBV7-8, the J gene TRBJ2-3; 9 bases fit TRBD1. The CDR3 sequence is 16 residues long. In germline, CDR1 is SGHVS, CDR2 FQNEAQ. V lost 4 bases and J lost 6; bases outside the gene matches: 11. The CDR3 spells CASSSTPEGQGDTQYF. DNA for the CDR3: TGTGCCAGCAGCTCCACACCGGAGGGACAGGGCGATACGCAGTATTTT.

The rearrangement links TRBV7-2 to TRBJ2-2; D ambiguous. The CDR3 is 14 amino acids. Trimming took 3 bases from V and 5 from J, leaving 10 bases between them. Germline values: CDR1 SGHTA, CDR2 FQGNSA. In nucleotides, the CDR3 is TGTGCCAGCAGCTTCCTCGACCCTACCGGGGAGCTGTTTTTT. Translation gives CASSFLDPTGELFF.

The chain carries TRBV6-1 and TRBJ2-1; no firm D call. This CDR3 contains 18 residues. The V and J ends lost 2 bases and 4 bases respectively, with 21 bases between them. Germline V gene lookup returns CDR1 MNHNS and CDR2 SASEGT. The DNA for the CDR3 is TGTGCCAGCAGTGAAATTGGGGTTGAGGCAGAACTGTACAATGAGCAGTTCTTC. This codes for CASSEIGVEAELYNEQFF.

Remarks on this clone: In the same sample, other DNA sequences code for this CDR3. The chain joins TRBV27 to TRBJ2-3; D not certain. CDR1 and CDR2 from the germline V gene are MNHEY and SMNVEV (reference sequence). This CDR3 has 14 residues. V gave up 3 bases and J gave up 0 bases, with 7 bases separating them. The CDR3 sequence is CASSFYSSTDTQYF. CDR3 sequence (DNA): TGTGCCAGCAGTTTTTACTCTAGCACAGATACGCAGTATTTT.

The chain joins TRBV7-9 to TRBJ1-5; a weak D match, TRBD1 (5 bases). Germline V gene data show CDR1 as SEHNR and CDR2 as FQNEAQ (reference sequence). With 5 bases removed from V and 2 bases from J, the gap between germline ends came to 13 bases. The CDR3 is 15 residues long. CDR3 sequence reads: CASSLVGAGNQPQHF. The CDR3 DNA reads as TGTGCCAGCAGCCTAGTAGGGGCGGGCAATCAGCCCCAGCATTTT.

V and J are TRBV7-2 and TRBJ1-4; 8 positions agree with TRBD1. The germline V gene encodes CDR1 SGHTA and CDR2 FQGNSA. The CDR3 loop spans 17 amino acids. V gave up 0 bases and J gave up 3 bases; unmatched junction bases: 6. The CDR3 reads CASSLAPGQDPNEKLFF. The DNA of the CDR3 is TGTGCCAGCAGCTTAGCTCCGGGACAGGATCCTAATGAAAAACTGTTTTTT.

The chain recombines TRBV9 with TRBJ1-5; D not certain. CDR3 length: 11 residues. Germline V gene data show CDR1 as SGDLS and CDR2 as YYNGEE. The germline V and J ends were trimmed by 3 bases and 4 bases, with 2 bases remaining between them. DNA of the CDR3: TGTGCCAGCAGCGGGAATCAGCCCCAGCATTTT. It encodes CASSGNQPQHF.

J is TRBJ2-7 and V is TRBV27, with 8 bases lining up with TRBD2. Per germline, CDR1 MNHEY and CDR2 SMNVEV (reference sequence). With V trimmed by 5 bases and J by 3 bases, 18 bases remained unmatched. The CDR3 runs 18 residues. CDR3 DNA: TGTGCCAGCAGTCCCCAGGGGTTCGGGGGGGTCCCTTTCTACGAGCAGTACTTC. This sequence encodes CASSPQGFGGVPFYEQYF.

The chain is built from TRBV4-1 and TRBJ2-1; 9 bases match TRBD1. This CDR3 is 13 amino acids long. CDR1 and CDR2 (germline): MGHRA, YSYEKL. With V trimmed by 3 bases and J by 15 bases, 9 bases remained unmatched. The CDR3 here is CASSHLMDRGLFF. The CDR3 nucleotides read TGCGCCAGCAGCCACCTAATGGACAGGGGTTTGTTCTTC.

This rearrangement joins TRBV7-9 to TRBJ2-7; D is uncertain. Between the trimmed V and J ends, which lost 5 bases and 6 bases, there was a span of 14 bases. The CDR3 covers 13 residues. Germline V lookup: CDR1 SEHNR, CDR2 FQNEAQ (reference sequence). The CDR3 region has the DNA TGTGCCAGCAGCCTCGAGCCTAGTAGCGAGCAGTACTTC. This sequence encodes CASSLEPSSEQYF.

This clone has only one observation. The chain combines TRBV5-1 with TRBJ2-7, with TRBD1 matching over 8 bases. V trimming: 3 bases; J trimming: 3 bases; junction bases outside the gene matches: 8. This CDR3 has 15 residues. The germline gives CDR1 SGHRS, CDR2 YFSETQ. The CDR3 DNA is TGCGCCAGCAGCTCCCGACAGGGGATGGACTACGAGCAGTACTTC. This sequence encodes CASSSRQGMDYEQYF. The entire variable domain, with the rest obtained from reference TRBV5-1 and TRBJ2-7, is as follows: KAGVTQTPRYLIKTRGQQVTLSCSPISGHRSVSWYQQTPGQGLQFLFEYFSETQRNKGNFPGRFSGRQFSNSRSEMNVSTLELGDSALYLCASSSRQGMDYEQYFGPGTRLTVT.

Regarding this clone: This same CDR3 is encoded by further DNA sequences in the sample. The genes are TRBV6-5 and TRBJ1-5; D unresolved. Germline loops: CDR1 MNHEY, CDR2 SVGAGI. V was pared by 2 bases and J by 2 bases, with 7 bases between. The CDR3 has 14 residues. The DNA for the CDR3 is TGTGCCAGCAGTTACAGCTCCGGCAATCAGCCCCAGCATTTT. This sequence encodes CASSYSSGNQPQHF.

The rearrangement joins TRBV5-5 to TRBJ2-5; D is unclear. In germline, CDR1 is SGHKS, CDR2 YYEKEE (reference sequence). V was shortened by 2 bases and J by 5 bases, with 16 bases between the two germline ends. This CDR3 has 15 amino acids. In DNA form, the CDR3 reads TGTGCCAGCAGCTTCCTAAGAGGCGTGACGGAGACCCAGTACTTC. This encodes CASSFLRGVTETQYF.

V gene TRBV7-2 combines with J gene TRBJ2-2; D remains unclear. The CDR3 has 13 amino acids. Germline V gene lookup returns CDR1 SGHTA and CDR2 FQGNSA. Trimming shortened V by 5 bases and J by 9 bases, and 13 bases separated the two germline ends. The CDR3 loop is CASSPDPTRELFF. DNA for the CDR3: TGTGCCAGCAGCCCGGACCCAACCCGGGAGCTGTTTTTT.